A selection of T cell receptor beta chains follows, all from one sample in a study of blood T cell repertoires in COVID-19. The repertoire was sequenced with immunoSEQ multiplex PCR; TCRdb's copy has only in-frame clones and lacks some. The data show about 190,000 clones, roughly four fifths seen once. Sequenced: peripheral blood. The receptors come from a man aged 25-45 years with active or convalescent COVID-19. Each CDR3 is given with its conserved first and last residue. A D gene is named only where the DNA matches it firmly.

v_gene	d_gene	j_gene	CDR3nt	CDR3aa
TRBV7-2	.	TRBJ1-5	TGTGCCAGCAGCTTAGACGGGGGTGGGGGCAATCAGCCCCAGCATTTT	CASSLDGGGGNQPQHF
TRBV18	.	TRBJ2-7	TGTGCCAGCGCACTTGGCCCGGGGTTCGGGGAGCAGTACTTC	CASALGPGFGEQYF
TRBV6-5	TRBD2	TRBJ2-1	TGTGCCAGCAGGGGAGCGGGGGAAGGAGAGCAGTTCTTC	CASRGAGEGEQFF
TRBV13	TRBD2	TRBJ2-3	TGTGCCAGCAGTGCCCGGGGTAGCGGGGACACAGATACGCAGTATTTT	CASSARGSGDTDTQYF
TRBV12-2	.	TRBJ2-1	TGTGCAAGTCGCTTAGGACAGGGGGGCTACAATGAGCAGTTCTTC	CASRLGQGGYNEQFF
TRBV9	TRBD1	TRBJ1-2	TGTGCCAGCAGCGTAGAATTAGGGGGCACCTATGGCTACACCTTC	CASSVELGGTYGYTF
TRBV28	.	TRBJ1-4	TGTGCCAGCAGTTTTGGGGCTCGCTTTGAAAAACTGTTTTTT	CASSFGARFEKLFF
TRBV18	.	TRBJ1-3	TGTGCCAGCTCAAGCGAGCAGCCCTACTCTGGAAACACCATATATTTT	CASSSEQPYSGNTIYF
TRBV24-1	.	TRBJ1-1	TGTGCCACCAGTGATGGGGGGGCGGTCACTGAAGCTTTCTTT	CATSDGGAVTEAFF
TRBV6-5	.	TRBJ2-7	TGTGCCAGCGGCGCAATGGCGGGCCCCTACGAGCAGTACTTC	CASGAMAGPYEQYF
TRBV11-2	.	TRBJ1-2	TGTGCCAGCAGCTTAGGGGCGGGGCGGGACTATGGCTACACCTTC	CASSLGAGRDYGYTF
TRBV14	TRBD2	TRBJ2-1	TGTGCCAGCAGCAAACTAGCGGCGAGCTCCTACAATGAGCAGTTCTTC	CASSKLAASSYNEQFF
TRBV24-1	TRBD1	TRBJ1-2	TGTGCCACCAGTGACCGAACTTTGACAGGGAGTTCTGGCTATGGCTACACCTTC	CATSDRTLTGSSGYGYTF
TRBV6-1	TRBD2	TRBJ2-5	TGTGCCAGCAGTGAAGCCGGGGGACTAGCTTTTCAAGAGACCCAGTACTTC	CASSEAGGLAFQETQYF